A single T cell receptor (beta chain) is shown here with its context. Its antigen is not identified. This sample stems from a study of graft-versus-host responses after intestinal transplantation. Study context: Each recipient received a multivisceral, liver-intestinal, or isolated intestinal graft. After anti-thymocyte globulin induction, recipients took tacrolimus and steroids for around 3 years.

Generated by immunoSEQ multiplex PCR, the TCRdb table keeps only in-frame clones and is missing some. This sample carries 90,000 to 130,000 clones, approximately 92% of them seen once, and the ten largest clones take 0.2% to 0.25%. Study-wide points: Among recipient marrow samples, GvH clones were found; some appeared first in ileum or blood.

This clonotype was obtained from a human donor who was the organ donor for an intestinal transplant. The material sequenced was unstimulated CD4+ T cells sorted from spleen or lymph node cells, taken before transplant.

Here the CDR3 reads CASSALATDTQYF. The DNA of the CDR3 is TGTGCCAGCAGTGCCCTAGCAACAGATACGCAGTATTTT. The V gene is TRBV28, the J gene TRBJ2-3; D may be TRBD2 (5 bases). Germline values: CDR1 MDHEN, CDR2 SYDVKM. This CDR3 has 13 residues. V lost 5 bases and J lost 3, with 9 bases in between.